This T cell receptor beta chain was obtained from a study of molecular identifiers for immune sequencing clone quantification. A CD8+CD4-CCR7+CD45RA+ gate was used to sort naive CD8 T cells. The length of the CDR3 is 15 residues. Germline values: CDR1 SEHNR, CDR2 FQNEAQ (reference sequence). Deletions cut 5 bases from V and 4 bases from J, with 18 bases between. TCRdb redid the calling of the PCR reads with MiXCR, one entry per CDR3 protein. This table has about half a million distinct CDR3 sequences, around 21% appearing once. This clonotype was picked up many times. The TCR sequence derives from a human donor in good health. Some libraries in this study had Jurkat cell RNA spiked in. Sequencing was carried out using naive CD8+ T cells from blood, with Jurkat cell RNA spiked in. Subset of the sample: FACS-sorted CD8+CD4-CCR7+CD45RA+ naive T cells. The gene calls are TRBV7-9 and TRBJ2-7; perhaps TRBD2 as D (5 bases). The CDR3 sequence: CASSHRDKAWYEQYF. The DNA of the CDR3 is TGTGCCAGCAGCCACCGGGATAAAGCCTGGTACGAGCAGTACTTC.